The next 18 T cell receptor beta chains were all read from a single sample in a study of T cells after yellow fever vaccination. TCRdb recomputed calls from the 5' RACE reads with MiXCR, one row per CDR3 protein. The sample lists hundreds of thousands of distinct CDR3 sequences, 7.5% to 9.5% occurring once. This specimen consisted of CD4+ T cells sorted from PBMCs, obtained 5 days after the yellow fever booster vaccination. The receptors shown here come from a man younger than 35 who received the YFV17D yellow fever vaccine.

The chain uses TRBV6-5 and TRBJ1-2; D possibly corresponds to TRBD1 (6 bases). Germline V gives CDR1 MNHEY, CDR2 SVGAGI. The CDR3 runs to 15 residues. V was trimmed by 0 bases and J by 8 bases, leaving 16 bases between them. The CDR3 loop reads CASSYSGGPQRGYTF. The CDR3 DNA reads TGTGCCAGCAGTTACTCGGGGGGGCCCCAGAGGGGCTACACCTTC.

There are a few counts of this clonotype. The CDR3 reads CASSSGGKGNQPQHF. CDR3 DNA sequence: TGTGCCAGTAGTTCTGGGGGGAAGGGCAATCAGCCCCAGCATTTT. The chain is built from TRBV19 and TRBJ1-5; tentative D call: TRBD1 (5 bases). Germline CDR1 reads LNHDA; CDR2 reads SQIVND (reference sequence). Trimming pared 5 bases from V and 2 bases from J, leaving 13 bases between. The CDR3 loop spans 15 amino acids.

This clonotype was observed a handful of times. The rearrangement joins TRBV7-9 to TRBJ1-5, with a weak D call TRBD1 (6 bases). Trimming pared 3 bases from V and 4 bases from J, leaving 19 bases between. This CDR3 has 17 amino acids. The germline V gene has CDR1 SEHNR and CDR2 FQNEAQ (reference sequence). CDR3 nucleotides: TGTGCCAGCAGCTTGAGTCAGGGGTTAGGCTCTAATCAGCCCCAGCATTTT. Amino acid sequence: CASSLSQGLGSNQPQHF.

This clonotype was counted a few times. The rearrangement joins TRBV9 to TRBJ1-3; 7 nucleotides match TRBD1. With V trimmed by 0 bases and J by 0 bases, 6 bases remained unmatched. This CDR3 has 17 amino acids. From germline, CDR1 is SGDLS and CDR2 YYNGEE. DNA of the CDR3: TGTGCCAGCAGCGTAGCTCCCGGGACAGACTCTGGAAACACCATATATTTT. Amino acid sequence: CASSVAPGTDSGNTIYF.

For this clonotype: Because the CDR3 is missing its conserved closing phenylalanine or tryptophan, this is likely a read error. The chain uses TRBV4-3 and TRBJ1-6, with D perhaps TRBD1 (6 bases). The CDR3 consists of 18 residues. V was clipped by 1 base and J by 0 bases, with 13 bases between them. Germline loops: CDR1 LGHNA, CDR2 YSLEER. The CDR3 nucleotides read TGCGCCAGCAGCCAAGTTTTAGGGGGTAGCTCCTATAATTCACCCCTCCACATT. Protein product: CASSQVLGGSSYNSPLHI.

This clonotype was seen only a few times. The J gene is TRBJ2-7, the V gene TRBV5-1; weak D call: TRBD1 (5 bases). The V end lost 5 bases, the J end lost 5 bases, and 17 bases lay between the germline ends. In germline, CDR1 is SGHRS, CDR2 YFSETQ. The CDR3 is made up of 14 amino acids. The CDR3 loop is CASSGPRAANEQYV. CDR3 DNA: TGCGCCAGCAGTGGCCCCAGGGCGGCCAACGAGCAGTACGTC.

The CDR3 bases are TGTGCCAGCACGTGGACCGGGACAGGGGCGGACTACACCTTC. Translation: CASTWTGTGADYTF. The V and J genes are TRBV28 and TRBJ1-2; 10 bases line up with TRBD1. Germline values: CDR1 MDHEN, CDR2 SYDVKM. The CDR3 totals 14 residues. J lost 10 bases, V lost 7 bases, and 12 bases had no gene match.

This clonotype has just a few counts. The genes are TRBV12-3 or TRBV12-4 and TRBJ2-5; D gene uncertain. The CDR3 is made up of 13 amino acids. V was trimmed by 6 bases and J by 5 bases, leaving 13 bases between them. The CDR3 DNA is TGTGCCAGCAGCTCAGGATTCTGGGAGACCCAGTACTTC. Translation gives CASSSGFWETQYF.

This clonotype appeared many times. The chain couples TRBV7-2 to TRBJ1-6; D remains ambiguous. V was clipped by 3 bases and J by 7 bases, with 7 bases between them. The CDR3 loop spans 13 amino acids. Germline V gene data show CDR1 as SGHTA and CDR2 as FQGNSA. The CDR3 is CASSLGQNSPLHF. CDR3 sequence (DNA): TGTGCCAGCAGCTTGGGTCAAAATTCACCCCTCCACTTT. Together with reference TRBV7-2 and TRBJ1-6, the CDR3 gives the full variable domain: GAGVSQSPSNKVTEKGKDVELRCDPISGHTALYWYRQSLGQGLEFLIYFQGNSAPDKSGLPSDRFSAERTGGSVSTLTIQRTQQEDSAVYLCASSLGQNSPLHFGNGTRLTVT.

The table lists this clonotype with a few counts. The chain employs TRBV7-9 and TRBJ1-5, with 7 nucleotides matching TRBD1. The germline gives CDR1 SEHNR, CDR2 FQNEAQ (reference sequence). The CDR3 extends over 19 amino acids. The V segment lost 5 bases and the J segment 0 bases; nucleotides outside the gene matches: 16. Here the CDR3 reads CASSNPVGDSLDSNQPQHF. In DNA, the CDR3 is TGTGCCAGCAGCAACCCGGTAGGGGACAGTTTAGATAGCAATCAGCCCCAGCATTTT.

This clonotype turned up a few times. This rearrangement joins TRBV10-3 to TRBJ2-4; D possibly corresponds to TRBD2 (6 bases). The CDR3 has 13 residues. V lost 3 bases and J 6 bases, leaving 9 bases between the germline ends. Germline assignment: CDR1 ENHRY and CDR2 SYGVKD. CDR3 in DNA: TGTGCCATCAGTGAAGGGACTCCAAACATTCAGTACTTC. It is translated as CAISEGTPNIQYF.

This clonotype was seen a handful of times. This rearrangement joins TRBV6-6 to TRBJ2-2, with 10 bases fitting TRBD1. Germline lookup yields CDR1 MNHNY and CDR2 SVGAGI (reference sequence). The CDR3 runs to 16 residues. V trimming: 8 bases; J trimming: 6 bases; junction bases outside the gene matches: 12. This CDR3 is CASGDPGTGAAGELFF. DNA for the CDR3: TGTGCCAGCGGTGACCCCGGGACAGGGGCGGCCGGGGAGCTGTTTTTT.

This clonotype was seen a handful of times. The V gene is TRBV6-5, the J gene TRBJ2-7; a weak D match, TRBD2 (5 bases). V was pared by 0 bases and J by 3 bases, with 6 bases between. The length of the CDR3 is 13 residues. Germline lookup yields CDR1 MNHEY and CDR2 SVGAGI. The DNA for the CDR3 is TGTGCCAGCAGTTACTCGGCGGGCTACGAGCAGTACTTC. Amino acids: CASSYSAGYEQYF.

The chain carries TRBV7-9 and TRBJ2-1; 11 bases fit TRBD2. The ends lost 2 bases at V and 6 bases at J; junction bases unmatched: 6. This CDR3 region has 16 residues. Germline V gene data show CDR1 as SEHNR and CDR2 as FQNEAQ (reference sequence). The CDR3 coding sequence is TGTGCCAGCAGCTTAATAGCGGGGGGGCCAAGCAATGAGCAGTTCTTC. Its protein product is CASSLIAGGPSNEQFF.

The chain links TRBV7-2 to TRBJ1-1; D gene unclear. The CDR3 is made up of 13 amino acids. V was trimmed by 0 bases and J by 10 bases, leaving 12 bases between them. Germline V CDR1 and CDR2: SGHTA, FQGNSA. The CDR3: CASSLAGGYGAFF. CDR3 bases: TGTGCCAGCAGCTTAGCAGGCGGTTACGGAGCTTTCTTT.

This clonotype was seen only a few times. J is TRBJ2-3 and V is TRBV20-1; 11 bases are a match to TRBD2. The trim removed 1 base at V and 3 bases at J, leaving 3 bases unmatched. The CDR3 consists of 15 residues. Germline lookup yields CDR1 DFQATT and CDR2 SNEGSKA (reference sequence). The CDR3 here is CSARVGTSGTDTQYF. As DNA, the CDR3 is TGCAGTGCTAGAGTTGGGACTAGCGGTACAGATACGCAGTATTTT.

The V call is TRBV5-1, the J call TRBJ2-6; a weak D match, TRBD2 (5 bases). The CDR3 covers 15 residues. CDR1 and CDR2 (germline): SGHRS, YFSETQ. Trimming removed 7 bases at V and 0 bases at J, with 11 bases between. This CDR3 is CASGSGPSGANVLTF. In DNA, the CDR3 is TGCGCCAGCGGCAGCGGCCCCTCTGGGGCCAACGTCCTGACTTTC.

The rearrangement links TRBV19 to TRBJ2-4; the D call may be TRBD1 or TRBD2 (5 bases each). CDR3 length equals 17 residues. Germline V lookup: CDR1 LNHDA, CDR2 SQIVND (reference sequence). V shed 8 bases and J shed 0 bases, with 20 bases lying between them. The CDR3 spells CASSSGPGRTAKNIQYF. CDR3 sequence (DNA): TGTGCCAGTTCTTCCGGACCGGGACGGACAGCCAAAAACATTCAGTACTTC.